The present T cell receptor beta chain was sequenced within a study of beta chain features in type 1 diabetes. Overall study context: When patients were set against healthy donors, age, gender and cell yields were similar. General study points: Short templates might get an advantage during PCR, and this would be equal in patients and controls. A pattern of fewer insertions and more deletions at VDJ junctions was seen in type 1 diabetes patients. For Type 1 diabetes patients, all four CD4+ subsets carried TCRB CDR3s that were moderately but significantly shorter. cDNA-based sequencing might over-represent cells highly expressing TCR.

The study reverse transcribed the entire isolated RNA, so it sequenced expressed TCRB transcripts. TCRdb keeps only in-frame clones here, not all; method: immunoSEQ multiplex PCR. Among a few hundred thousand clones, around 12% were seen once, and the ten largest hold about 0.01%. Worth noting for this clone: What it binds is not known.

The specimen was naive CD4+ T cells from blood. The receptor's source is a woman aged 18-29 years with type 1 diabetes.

The CDR3 sequence: CASSLGERNYEQYF. The DNA of the CDR3 is TGTGCCAGCAGCCTGGGAGAGCGGAATTACGAGCAGTACTTC. The chain uses TRBV4-2 and TRBJ2-7; D is perhaps TRBD2 (5 bases). Germline-derived CDR1 and CDR2 are LGHNA and YNFKEQ. Trimming stripped 4 bases from V and 4 bases from J, with 14 bases between. The CDR3 is 14 residues long.